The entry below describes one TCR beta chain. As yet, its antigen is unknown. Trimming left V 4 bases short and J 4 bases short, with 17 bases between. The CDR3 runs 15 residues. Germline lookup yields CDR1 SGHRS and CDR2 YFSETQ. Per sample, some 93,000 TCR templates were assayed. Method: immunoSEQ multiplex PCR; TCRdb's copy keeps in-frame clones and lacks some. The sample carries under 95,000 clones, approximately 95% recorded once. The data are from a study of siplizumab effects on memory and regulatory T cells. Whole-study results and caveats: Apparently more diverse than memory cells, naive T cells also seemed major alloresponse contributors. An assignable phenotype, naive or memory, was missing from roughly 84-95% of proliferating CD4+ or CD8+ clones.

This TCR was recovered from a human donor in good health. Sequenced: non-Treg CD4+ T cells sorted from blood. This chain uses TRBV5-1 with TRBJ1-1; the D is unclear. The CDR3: CASSPWTRSLTEAFF. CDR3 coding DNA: TGCGCCAGCAGCCCTTGGACTAGGTCTCTCACTGAAGCTTTCTTT.